This T cell receptor beta chain stems from a study of blood T cell repertoires in COVID-19. Per germline, CDR1 MRHNA and CDR2 SNTAGT. V dropped 2 bases and J dropped 4; count of bases not matched to a gene: 0. The CDR3 totals 14 residues. Per the study methods: It was from reference gene primer amplification that nucleated cell counts were estimated. Sequencing was performed with immunoSEQ multiplex PCR; in TCRdb, only in-frame clones are kept and a portion is missing. The V and J calls and clone size come from that table; D and trimming were worked out from the DNA. Here the sample spans some 73,000 clones, 73% being singletons.

The source is a man aged 55 to 70 with acute or convalescent COVID-19. The chain employs TRBV6-4 and TRBJ2-3; 10 nucleotides match TRBD1. Sequencing used peripheral blood. CDR3 in amino acids: CASSDGQGADTQYF. The DNA of the CDR3 is TGTGCCAGCAGTGACGGACAGGGGGCAGATACGCAGTATTTT.